Shown below are 12 T cell receptor beta chains from a single sample sequenced in a study of T-cell reconstitution after alpha-beta-depleted transplantation in children. Construction of the TCRbeta library involved unique molecular identifiers. TCRdb re-analysed the PCR reads in MiXCR, keeping a single row per CDR3 protein. The repertoire consists of around 700,000 distinct CDR3 sequences, with 10% to 15% occurring once and the leading ten covering about 0.77%. The sample consisted of PBMCs, taken before TCRalphabeta/CD19-depleted stem cell transplant. These receptors all stem from a girl aged 2 to 10 with congenital amegakaryocytic thrombocytopenia, due to receive a stem cell transplant.

The sample holds many counts of this clonotype. The chain combines TRBV27 with TRBJ2-1; D remains ambiguous. Per the germline V gene, CDR1 is MNHEY and CDR2 is SMNVEV (reference sequence). The V end lost 6 bases, the J end lost 0 bases, and 12 bases lay between the germline ends. The CDR3 spans 15 residues. The CDR3 DNA reads as TGTGCCAGCAGGCCCGTAGAATACTCCTACAATGAGCAGTTCTTC. Protein: CASRPVEYSYNEQFF.

This clonotype was found many times. The rearrangement joins TRBV27 to TRBJ2-7; D uncertain. V shed 3 bases and J shed 5 bases, with 11 bases lying between them. Germline loops: CDR1 MNHEY, CDR2 SMNVEV (reference sequence). The CDR3 extends over 13 amino acids. The CDR3 is CASSFTHVDEQYF. The DNA for the CDR3 is TGTGCCAGCAGTTTTACCCATGTGGACGAGCAGTACTTC.

The chain combines TRBV18 with TRBJ1-5, with TRBD1 matching 10 bases. Germline trimming cut 3 bases from V and 8 bases from J; bases unmatched to any gene: 7. CDR1 and CDR2 from the germline V gene are KGHSH and LQKENI. The CDR3 contains 15 residues. In DNA, the CDR3 is TGTGCCAGCTCACCCGGGACAGGGGATCAGGAGCCCCAGCATTTT. Protein product: CASSPGTGDQEPQHF.

The table lists this clonotype with many counts. This sequence joins TRBV10-3 and TRBJ2-1; D might be TRBD2 (5 bases). V lost 11 bases and J 4 bases, leaving 15 bases between the germline ends. Germline-derived CDR1 and CDR2 are ENHRY and SYGVKD. There are 13 residues in the CDR3. The CDR3 loop is CASKTGSYNEQFF. The CDR3 DNA sequence: TGTGCCTCGAAAACGGGGTCGTACAATGAGCAGTTCTTC.

This clonotype came up a few times. This rearrangement joins TRBV5-1 to TRBJ2-1; 8 nucleotides agree with TRBD2. The V and J ends lost 3 bases and 6 bases, in that order; junction bases with no gene match: 14. Per germline, CDR1 SGHRS and CDR2 YFSETQ. The CDR3 is 17 amino acids. DNA for the CDR3: TGCGCCAGCAGCTCCCGGGGGGGTGGGACTAGTCCCAATGAGCAGTTCTTC. This encodes CASSSRGGGTSPNEQFF. Supplemented by reference TRBV5-1 and TRBJ2-1, the full variable domain reads KAGVTQTPRYLIKTRGQQVTLSCSPISGHRSVSWYQQTPGQGLQFLFEYFSETQRNKGNFPGRFSGRQFSNSRSEMNVSTLELGDSALYLCASSSRGGGTSPNEQFFGPGTRLTVL.

This clonotype was seen ten or more times. V and J are TRBV5-1 and TRBJ1-1; 7 bases are a match to TRBD1. The V and J ends lost 4 bases and 1 base, in that order; junction bases with no gene match: 7. This CDR3 contains 15 residues. Germline V gene data show CDR1 as SGHRS and CDR2 as YFSETQ. The CDR3 spells CASSALQGKNTEAFF. The CDR3, as DNA: TGCGCCAGCAGCGCCTTACAGGGGAAGAACACTGAAGCTTTCTTT.

This clonotype was picked up many times. The rearrangement joins TRBV6-1 to TRBJ2-1, with D unclear. The CDR3 spans 13 residues. Germline lookup yields CDR1 MNHNS and CDR2 SASEGT. Trimming stripped 8 bases from V and 6 bases from J, with 14 bases between. For the CDR3, the DNA is TGTGCCAGCGCCGCCACCCGGCTCAATGAGCAGTTCTTC. Translating gives CASAATRLNEQFF.

This sequence joins TRBV14 and TRBJ2-7, with TRBD2 as a possible D gene (5 bases). Per the germline V gene, CDR1 is SGHDN and CDR2 is FVKESK. V was pared by 0 bases and J by 3 bases, with 24 bases between. This CDR3 region has 19 residues. DNA of the CDR3: TGTGCCAGCAGCCAAGACGCCCTGCGAATGGCTCCCAGCGGCTACGAGCAGTACTTC. Translation: CASSQDALRMAPSGYEQYF.

In this sample, this clonotype turned up many times. CDR3 DNA sequence: TGTGCCAGCAGAACTGCACAGGGCACCGGGGAGCTGTTTTTT. It encodes CASRTAQGTGELFF. The J gene is TRBJ2-2, the V gene TRBV12-3 or TRBV12-4, with D perhaps matching TRBD1 (6 bases). V was pared by 6 bases and J by 4 bases, with 12 bases between. This CDR3 is built from 14 residues.

At least ten counts were recorded for this clonotype. The chain couples TRBV4-1 to TRBJ2-2; 8 bases are a match to TRBD1. The CDR3 contains 15 residues. V shed 7 bases, J shed 5 bases, and the junction held 9 bases outside the gene matches. Germline CDR1 reads MGHRA; CDR2 reads YSYEKL. In DNA form, the CDR3 reads TGCGCCAGCATGACCGGGACAGGAGGTACCGGGGAGCTGTTTTTT. Protein: CASMTGTGGTGELFF.

This clonotype has ten or more counts. The chain links TRBV12-3 or TRBV12-4 to TRBJ2-1; 8 nucleotides align to TRBD2. Trimming cost V 5 bases and J 9 bases; bases outside gene matches: 12. The CDR3 has 15 amino acids. DNA for the CDR3: TGTGCCAGCAGTATGGGGACTAGTTATTCGGGTGAGCAGTTCTTC. Protein product: CASSMGTSYSGEQFF.

This clonotype was seen ten or more times. In DNA, the CDR3 is TGTGCCAGCAATGAGGGAGTGGAGACCCAGTACTTC. Translating gives CASNEGVETQYF. The V call is TRBV7-8, the J call TRBJ2-5; the D gene is possibly TRBD2 (5 bases). The CDR3 has 12 amino acids. Germline V CDR1 and CDR2: SGHVS, FQNEAQ. Trimming shortened V by 7 bases and J by 5 bases, and 11 bases separated the two germline ends.